A selection of T cell receptor beta chains follows, all from one sample in a study of T-cell reconstitution after alpha-beta-depleted transplantation in children. TCRdb reprocessed the PCR reads via MiXCR and lists one record per CDR3 protein. The table has roughly 340,000 distinct CDR3 sequences, around 16% seen once. The starting material was PBMCs, mostly from graft donor cells, obtained 360 days after TCRalphabeta/CD19-depleted stem cell transplant. The receptor set was obtained from a male patient between 2 and 15 years old who had a stem cell transplant for acute lymphoblastic leukemia, so the T cells may come from the graft donor. Both conserved end residues are part of each CDR3. D genes are given only for firm matches. The listing skips clone size in some rows; elsewhere it reads once, few, many or a size class.

d_call: TRBD2
clone_size: few
v_call: TRBV29-1
j_call: TRBJ2-7
cdr3_nt: TGCAGCGTTGAAGTAGCGGGAGAATCTTATTCCTACGAGCAGTACTTC
cdr3_aa: CSVEVAGESYSYEQYF

d_call: -
clone_size: once
v_call: TRBV7-9
j_call: TRBJ2-3
cdr3_nt: TGTGCCAGCAGCGCCCGGGTCGACAGCACAGATACGCAGTATTTT
cdr3_aa: CASSARVDSTDTQYF

d_call: TRBD2
clone_size: few
v_call: TRBV5-6
j_call: TRBJ2-1
cdr3_nt: TGTGCCAGCAGCTCGCTAGCGGGAGGATTCCGGGAGCAGTTCTTC
cdr3_aa: CASSSLAGGFREQFF

d_call: TRBD2
clone_size: few
v_call: TRBV28
j_call: TRBJ2-3
cdr3_nt: TGTGCCAGCAGTCCAGCGGAACTAGCGGGGCCCTTCACAGATACGCAGTATTTT
cdr3_aa: CASSPAELAGPFTDTQYF

d_call: -
clone_size: -
v_call: TRBV7-9
j_call: TRBJ2-5
cdr3_nt: TGTGCCAGCAGCCGCATCTTACGGGCAGAGACCCAGTACTTC
cdr3_aa: CASSRILRAETQYF

d_call: -
clone_size: -
v_call: TRBV6-2/TRBV6-3
j_call: TRBJ2-7
cdr3_nt: TGTGCCAGCAGTGCCGACAGTTTAAGGCAGTACTTC
cdr3_aa: CASSADSLRQYF

d_call: -
clone_size: few
v_call: TRBV18
j_call: TRBJ2-4
cdr3_nt: TGTGCCAGCTCACCAGTGACAGGAAGGGGAAACATTCAGTACTTC
cdr3_aa: CASSPVTGRGNIQYF

d_call: TRBD2
clone_size: -
v_call: TRBV12-3/TRBV12-4
j_call: TRBJ2-1
cdr3_nt: TGTGCCAGCAGATTAGCGGGAGGGCCGAGCAATGAGCAGTTCTTC
cdr3_aa: CASRLAGGPSNEQFF

d_call: -
clone_size: -
v_call: TRBV3-1
j_call: TRBJ2-2
cdr3_nt: TGTGCCAGCAAAGGGGAAGGAAAGCTCAACACCGGGGAGCTGTTTTTT
cdr3_aa: CASKGEGKLNTGELFF

d_call: TRBD2
clone_size: many
v_call: TRBV6-2/TRBV6-3
j_call: TRBJ2-1
cdr3_nt: TGTGCCAGCAGTCCCCCAAGCGGGAGGGCCTACAATGAGCAGTTCTTC
cdr3_aa: CASSPPSGRAYNEQFF

d_call: -
clone_size: few
v_call: TRBV12-3/TRBV12-4
j_call: TRBJ1-5
cdr3_nt: TGTGCCAGCAGTTTCTTTGGAGGTCGGAATCAGCCCCAGCATTTT
cdr3_aa: CASSFFGGRNQPQHF

d_call: -
clone_size: -
v_call: TRBV19
j_call: TRBJ1-5
cdr3_nt: TGTGCCAGTAGTACCAGTAGCAATCAGCCCCAGCATTTT
cdr3_aa: CASSTSSNQPQHF

d_call: TRBD2
clone_size: few
v_call: TRBV12-3/TRBV12-4
j_call: TRBJ2-5
cdr3_nt: TGTGCCAGCAGTTTAGGGGGACTAGCGGTTCAAGAGACCCAGTACTTC
cdr3_aa: CASSLGGLAVQETQYF

d_call: -
clone_size: few
v_call: TRBV10-2
j_call: TRBJ2-7
cdr3_nt: TGCGCCAGCAGTGACGGCTCGCCTCTTACCTACGAGCAGTACTTC
cdr3_aa: CASSDGSPLTYEQYF

d_call: -
clone_size: few
v_call: TRBV12-3/TRBV12-4
j_call: TRBJ2-3
cdr3_nt: TGTGCCAGCAGCACAGAGGGCCCGCAGTATTTT
cdr3_aa: CASSTEGPQYF

d_call: TRBD2
clone_size: -
v_call: TRBV4-1
j_call: TRBJ2-1
cdr3_nt: TGCGCCAGCAGCCAAGAGAGCGGGAGCGGGAGATGGGACGGAAACAATGAGCAGTTCTTC
cdr3_aa: CASSQESGSGRWDGNNEQFF

d_call: -
clone_size: -
v_call: TRBV5-1
j_call: TRBJ1-2
cdr3_nt: TGCGCCAGCAGATATGAGCGTTCGGGTGGCTACACCTTC
cdr3_aa: CASRYERSGGYTF

d_call: -
clone_size: -
v_call: TRBV24-1
j_call: TRBJ1-1
cdr3_nt: TGTGCCACCAGATCGGAGGGGTCGGCTGAAGCTTTCTTT
cdr3_aa: CATRSEGSAEAFF

d_call: -
clone_size: -
v_call: TRBV28
j_call: TRBJ2-5
cdr3_nt: TGTGCCAGCAGTTTATCCGAGACGGCCATAGCCGAAGAGACCCAGTACTTC
cdr3_aa: CASSLSETAIAEETQYF

d_call: -
clone_size: few
v_call: TRBV10-3
j_call: TRBJ2-7
cdr3_nt: TGTGCCATCAGCGGGAGTCTAGGGGCTAGCTCCTACGAGCAGTACTTC
cdr3_aa: CAISGSLGASSYEQYF

d_call: TRBD2
clone_size: few
v_call: TRBV20-1
j_call: TRBJ2-1
cdr3_nt: TGCAGTGCTGGCCAATACCGCGGGAGGAGCAATGAGCAGTTCTTC
cdr3_aa: CSAGQYRGRSNEQFF

d_call: -
clone_size: many
v_call: TRBV12-3/TRBV12-4
j_call: TRBJ1-1
cdr3_nt: TGTGCCAGCGGCATCCGGGCCGAAGCTTTCTTT
cdr3_aa: CASGIRAEAFF

d_call: TRBD2
clone_size: -
v_call: TRBV20-1
j_call: TRBJ2-1
cdr3_nt: TGCAGTGCTAGCCGGGGTAGTAGCGGGAGGGCCATCTACAATGAGCAGTTCTTC
cdr3_aa: CSASRGSSGRAIYNEQFF

d_call: TRBD1
clone_size: few
v_call: TRBV20-1
j_call: TRBJ2-7
cdr3_nt: TGCAGTGCTAGAACAGGGACAGGGGCCTACGAGCAGTACTTC
cdr3_aa: CSARTGTGAYEQYF

d_call: TRBD2
clone_size: -
v_call: TRBV28
j_call: TRBJ2-1
cdr3_nt: TGTGCCAGCTTCCCTAGGACTAGCTTAATCAATGAGCAGTTCTTC
cdr3_aa: CASFPRTSLINEQFF

d_call: -
clone_size: -
v_call: TRBV30
j_call: TRBJ2-3
cdr3_nt: TGTGCCTGGAGAGAAGGGAGGGGGCCGCGATCAGATACGCAGTATTTT
cdr3_aa: CAWREGRGPRSDTQYF

d_call: -
clone_size: once
v_call: TRBV7-6
j_call: TRBJ1-3
cdr3_nt: TGTGCCAGCAGCTTCCCCCCGGACAGCCCCTCTGGAAACACCATATATTTT
cdr3_aa: CASSFPPDSPSGNTIYF

d_call: -
clone_size: -
v_call: TRBV5-6
j_call: TRBJ2-7
cdr3_nt: TGTGCCAGCAGCAAGGGACCACTACGGAAGTCCTACGAGCAGTACTTC
cdr3_aa: CASSKGPLRKSYEQYF